One TCR beta chain is described in this entry. What it binds is not known. This record belongs to a study of T cell responses to AZD1222 COVID-19 vaccine. General study results and limits: With dominance at 160-218 and 743-854, vaccine-associated CD4 TCRs spanned spike. Seropositive AZD1222 recipients at baseline numbered only five or six. Clonal diversity was possibly underestimated, and white British individuals and females predominated among donors.

Both about-4-week and about-12-week second-dose recipients were combined. Some clones are missing from TCRdb's copy, which holds only in-frame ones; the method was immunoSEQ multiplex PCR. Of around 160,000 clones in the sample, under 95% were seen once. The CDR3 loop spans 17 amino acids. Germline CDR1 is GTSNPN and CDR2 is SVGIG (reference sequence). The junction had 10 bases not matched to a gene; V was cut back by 1 base and J by 2 bases. The genes are TRBV30 and TRBJ2-7; 11 positions agree with TRBD2. This TCR came from an adult who received the AZD1222 COVID-19 vaccine. The specimen comprised peripheral blood, sampled 28 days after the second AZD1222 dose. The chain's CDR3 is CAWSDGLAGGHAYEQYF. The CDR3, as DNA: TGTGCCTGGAGTGACGGCCTAGCGGGAGGCCACGCCTACGAGCAGTACTTC.